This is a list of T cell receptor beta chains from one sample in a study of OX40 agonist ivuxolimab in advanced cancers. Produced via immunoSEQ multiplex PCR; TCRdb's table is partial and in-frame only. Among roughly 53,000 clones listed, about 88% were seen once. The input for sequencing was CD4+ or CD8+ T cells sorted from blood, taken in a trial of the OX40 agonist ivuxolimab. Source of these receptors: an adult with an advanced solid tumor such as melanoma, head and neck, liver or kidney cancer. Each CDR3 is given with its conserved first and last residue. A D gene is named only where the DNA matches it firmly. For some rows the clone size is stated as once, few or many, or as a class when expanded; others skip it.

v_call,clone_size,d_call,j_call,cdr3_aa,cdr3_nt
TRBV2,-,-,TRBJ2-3,CASSDGSRSLTDTQYF,TGTGCCAGCAGTGACGGCAGTAGGTCCCTCACAGATACGCAGTATTTT
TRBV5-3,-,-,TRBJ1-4,CARSLVTGRIVEKLFF,TGTGCCAGAAGCTTGGTGACTGGCAGGATAGTGGAAAAACTGTTTTTT
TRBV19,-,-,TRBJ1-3,CASSHPAGGNTIYF,TGTGCCAGTAGTCACCCGGCCGGTGGAAACACCATATATTTT
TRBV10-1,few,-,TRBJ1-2,CASSENSNYGYTF,TGCGCCAGCAGTGAGAACAGCAACTATGGCTACACCTTC
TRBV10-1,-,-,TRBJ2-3,CASSESYKDTQYF,TGCGCCAGCAGTGAGTCGTATAAAGATACGCAGTATTTT
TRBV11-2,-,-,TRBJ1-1,CASSPHAEAFF,TGTGCCAGCAGCCCTCACGCTGAAGCTTTCTTT
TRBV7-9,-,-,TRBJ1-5,CASSPNGGRAQHF,TGTGCCAGCAGCCCCAATGGGGGGAGGGCCCAGCATTTT
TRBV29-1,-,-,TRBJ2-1,CSVEGGGSSYNEQFF,TGCAGCGTTGAGGGAGGGGGGAGCTCCTACAATGAGCAGTTCTTC
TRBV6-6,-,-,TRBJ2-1,CASTRPVNEQFF,TGTGCCAGCACCCGTCCCGTCAATGAGCAGTTCTTC
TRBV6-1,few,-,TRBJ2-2,CATGLSTGELFF,TGTGCCACGGGGCTGTCCACCGGGGAGCTGTTTTTT
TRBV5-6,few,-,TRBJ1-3,CASSLKTFSGNTIYF,TGTGCCAGCAGCTTGAAAACTTTCTCTGGAAACACCATATATTTT
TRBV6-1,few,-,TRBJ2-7,CASSETSTGSHEQYF,TGTGCCAGCAGTGAAACATCAACAGGGTCCCACGAGCAGTACTTC
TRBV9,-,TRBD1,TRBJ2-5,CASSVGGDRGFGTQYF,TGTGCCAGCAGCGTAGGAGGGGACAGGGGTTTTGGGACCCAGTACTTC
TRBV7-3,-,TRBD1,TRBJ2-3,CASSLGTAVTDTQYF,TGTGCCAGCAGCCTGGGGACAGCAGTGACAGATACGCAGTATTTT
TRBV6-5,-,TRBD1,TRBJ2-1,CASSGQGAVNEQFF,TGTGCCAGCAGCGGACAGGGGGCCGTAAATGAGCAGTTCTTC
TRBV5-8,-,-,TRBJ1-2,CASSLEAGGYTF,TGTGCCAGCAGCTTGGAGGCGGGGGGCTACACCTTC